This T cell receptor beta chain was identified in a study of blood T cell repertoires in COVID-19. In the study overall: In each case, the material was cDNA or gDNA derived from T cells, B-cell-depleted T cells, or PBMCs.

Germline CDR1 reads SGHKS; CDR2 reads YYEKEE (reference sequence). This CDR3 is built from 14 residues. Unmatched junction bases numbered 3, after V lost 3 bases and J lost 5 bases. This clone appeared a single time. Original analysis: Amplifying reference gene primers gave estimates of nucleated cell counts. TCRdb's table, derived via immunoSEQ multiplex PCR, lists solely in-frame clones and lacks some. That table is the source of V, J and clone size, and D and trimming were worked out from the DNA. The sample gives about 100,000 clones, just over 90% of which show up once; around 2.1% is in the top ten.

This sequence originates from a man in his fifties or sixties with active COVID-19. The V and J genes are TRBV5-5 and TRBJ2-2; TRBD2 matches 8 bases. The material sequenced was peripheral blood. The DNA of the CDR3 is TGTGCCAGCAGCTCCGGACTAGCAACCGGGGAGCTGTTTTTT. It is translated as CASSSGLATGELFF.